This T cell receptor beta chain was obtained from a study of control samples from healthy donors and cancer patients. The repertoire was sequenced with immunoSEQ multiplex PCR; TCRdb's copy has only in-frame clones and lacks some. This sample has 150,000 to 170,000 clones; around 96% occur once, and the top ten carry approximately 5.5%. Specimen: blood. The clonotype was recovered from a man aged 35-49 years in good health.

The CDR3 DNA reads TGTGCCAGTAGTAAGACTGGACAGCCAACCACTGAAGCTTTCTTT. This gives the protein CASSKTGQPTTEAFF. This chain uses TRBV19 with TRBJ1-1; D perhaps matches TRBD1 (6 bases). CDR1 LNHDA and CDR2 SQIVND come from the germline V gene (reference sequence). This CDR3 comprises 15 residues. V was trimmed by 4 bases and J by 4 bases, leaving 16 bases between them.